This TCR beta chain is from a study of shared clonotypes between healthy human individuals (dated by TCRdb to the early 2020s). The study in broad terms: The cohort comprised two women and a few men aged 18 to 49 years. To estimate repertoire size and how much clonotype sharing occurs between individuals, the study deeply sequenced the blood TCR repertoires of about five healthy adults. To increase sequencing depth and limit assay-specific biases, TCR repertoire library preparation and sequencing were carried out by different laboratories using diverse techniques. Per donor, leukapheresis produced somewhere between about 0.8 and 9 billion PBMCs. What the authors observed across the whole study: Because the study included a small number of donors, the genetic and exposure-history diversity represented was limited. Based on pairwise subsampling, the degree of clonotype sharing among donors was expected to be affected by sequencing depth. Sampling was restricted to blood, and TCR repertoires in tissues likely differ from the TCR repertoires found in blood.

Healthy HIV-negative adults with no recently reported acute infections or vaccinations were included as donors. Every donor was a Caucasian adult living in Nashville, Tennessee, USA. For unsorted samples, around 90 million PBMCs were counted, and genomic DNA was extracted using the QIAamp DNA Blood Mini kit. Blood was obtained by leukapheresis, after which PBMCs were separated by Ficoll-Histopaque density gradient centrifugation and cryopreserved in liquid nitrogen vapor phase. This clone appeared once. Its antigen target is currently unknown. No base quality information exists; no much larger clone differs at one position. V is shortened by 3 bases, J by 4 bases, and the region joining them spans 21 bases. The CDR3, cysteine through phenylalanine, is 17 amino acids long. CDR3 DNA is the only sequence kept; it has 51 bases, read in frame from the first base. The germline V gene supplies CDR1 MDHEN and CDR2 SYDVKM.

TCR CDR3 regions were amplified from genomic DNA by multiplex PCR using the deep immunoSEQ assay. For each cell subset, the extracted genomic DNA was distributed evenly across all wells of several immunoSEQ 96-well plates, and each plate served as one replicate. For unsorted PBMC, each replicate PCR was loaded with about 280 ng genomic DNA, equivalent to about 30,000 T cell genomes. Genomic DNA from unsorted PBMC was sequenced over ten immunoSEQ deep assay plates. The purified libraries were quantified using a Qubit 3.0 fluorometer, sized with a Bioanalyzer 2100, and then quantified again using the KAPA Library Quantification kit. Each immunoSEQ 96-well plate was sequenced on its own single-read 150-cycle Illumina NextSeq 550 flow cell. The authors' pipeline ran thus. Because the immunoSEQ output held only junctional sequences and lacked quality scores, the filtering could not match the filtering applied to full-length reads. Sequences were annotated with PyIR, a Python wrapper for IgBLAST v1.9, and V/J genes and CDR3 were assigned using IMGT germline references. Any read was removed if the V/J assignment was weak (E-value above 1e-6), the CDR3 was missing, or the read contained stop codons, out-of-frame junctions, or ambiguous translated residues. V3J clonotypes were defined by identical inferred V gene, J gene, and CDR3 amino acid sequence. Percentage overlap between repertoires was calculated by dividing the number of shared unique clonotypes by the size of the smaller repertoire. Three approaches were used to assess repertoire richness: RTK rarefaction, the Chao1 estimator, and Recon v2.1 estimates of unobserved clonotypes. The table was pulled from immuneACCESS by TCRdb, which kept in-frame rearrangements only. Such tables lose some clones; where checked, under half of the loss comes from unresolved V genes, and the rest has no known cause. That table is the source of V, J and clone size, and D and trimming were worked out from the DNA. For this sample the table gives fewer than 600,000 clones, of which approximately 77% were detected only once. The ten largest clones capture approximately 12% of the sample.

Specimen: PBMCs. The clonotype originates from a woman aged 40 to 50 in good health. Some clones in this sample may be carry-over from other donors' samples. The rearranged chain carries TRBV28 and TRBJ1-2; TRBD1 is possibly the D segment (5 matching bases). In nucleotides, the sequence is TGTGCCAGCAGTTTTTCCCCTCAGGGCCCGCTTCCCTATGGCTACACCTTC. Its amino acids are CASSFSPQGPLPYGYTF.